This T cell receptor (beta chain) is from a study of cytomegalovirus exposure and HLA in healthy donors. General study findings and limits: In a later analysis, a genetic analysis reported fewer productive-TCR N-insertions in an Asian-associated ancestry cluster than the cohort average. Roughly uniform depth of sequencing across donors was assumed in presence/absence analyses.

The PCR made use of 60 Vbeta and 13 Jbeta primers. Generated by immunoSEQ multiplex PCR, the TCRdb table keeps only in-frame clones and is missing some. The data show 90,000 to 150,000 clones, 70% to 80% seen once. Worth noting for this clone: Antigen: not known.

CDR1 and CDR2 from the germline V gene are MNHEY and SMNVEV (reference sequence). V lost 8 bases and J lost 1, with 12 bases in between. CDR3 length: 14 amino acids. The genes are TRBV27 and TRBJ2-4; D perhaps matches TRBD1 (6 bases). This TCR derives from a man aged 45-60 years in good health and CMV-seropositive. The specimen sequenced was PBMCs. The CDR3 nucleotides read TGTGCCAGCGGACAGCTAGGGGCCAAAAACATTCAGTACTTC. It encodes CASGQLGAKNIQYF.